The following is a T cell receptor (beta chain) sequence with its context. The junction shows a germline mismatch at one end, possibly a read error. The CDR3 loop spans 10 amino acids. The V gene's germline CDR1 is SEHNR and CDR2 FQNEAQ (reference sequence). The data were obtained in a study of blood T cell repertoires in COVID-19. Some clones are missing from TCRdb's copy, which holds only in-frame ones; the method was immunoSEQ multiplex PCR. The table records some 290,000 clones, 86% of them present only once. The sequence came from a woman in her twenties or thirties with COVID-19, enrolled during active disease. Sequencing input: peripheral blood. The gene calls are TRBV7-9 and TRBJ1-1; D gene ambiguous. CDR3 in amino acids: CASSPPGVSF. The CDR3 coding sequence is TGTGCCAGCAGCCCCCCCGGGGTTAGCTTT.